One and the same sample provided the 9 T cell receptor beta chains below, sequenced in a study of brain T cells in children with intractable seizures. This table comes from immunoSEQ multiplex PCR, and its TCRdb copy is limited to in-frame clones, with some not included. The data hold tens of thousands of clones, with approximately 94% observed a single time. The sample consisted of peripheral blood, taken at surgery. These receptors originate from a boy in the first two years of life with tuberous sclerosis and intractable seizures.

The gene calls are TRBV5-1 and TRBJ2-3; 10 nucleotides agree with TRBD2. Trimming cost V 4 bases and J 6 bases; bases outside gene matches: 26. Germline lookup yields CDR1 SGHRS and CDR2 YFSETQ. The CDR3 covers 21 residues. In nucleotides, the CDR3 is TGCGCCAGCAGCATACTACCGGGACTAGCGTCTCAGTGGTCCTTCGCGGATACGCAGTATTTT. Amino acids: CASSILPGLASQWSFADTQYF.

The chain has TRBV2 and TRBJ1-2; D gene uncertain. In germline, CDR1 is SNHLY, CDR2 FYNNEI. This CDR3 spans 14 amino acids. The germline V and J ends were trimmed by 2 bases and 7 bases, with 14 bases remaining between them. This CDR3 reads CASSESARVGGYTF. For the CDR3, the DNA is TGTGCCAGCAGTGAATCGGCAAGGGTTGGTGGCTACACCTTC.

CDR3 loop: CASSLAPKETQYF. CDR3 bases: TGTGCCAGCAGCTTGGCCCCGAAAGAGACCCAGTACTTC. V gene TRBV5-4 combines with J gene TRBJ2-5; D remains unclear. The germline V and J ends were trimmed by 0 bases and 3 bases, with 6 bases remaining between them. This CDR3 has 13 amino acids. Germline loops: CDR1 SGHNT, CDR2 YYREEE (reference sequence).

The chain employs TRBV10-2 and TRBJ1-2; 7 bases are shared with TRBD1. V gave up 8 bases and J gave up 6 bases; unmatched junction bases: 9. Germline CDR1 WSHSY, CDR2 SAAADI. The CDR3 extends over 13 amino acids. CDR3 coding DNA: TGCGCCAGCCTTTCCGACAGGGCCAATGGCTACACCTTC. Residues: CASLSDRANGYTF.

This clone was detected only once. The chain joins TRBV3-1 (or the pseudogene TRBV3-2) to TRBJ2-3; no reliable D call. Germline CDR1 reads LGHDT; CDR2 reads YNNKEL (reference sequence). The CDR3 is made up of 17 amino acids. Trimming pared 3 bases from V and 4 bases from J, leaving 20 bases between. In DNA form, the CDR3 reads TGTGCCAGCAGCCAGGCCACCGGGCCCCGAATTGCAGATACGCAGTATTTT. Protein product: CASSQATGPRIADTQYF.

The rearrangement joins TRBV11-2 to TRBJ1-2; D remains unclear. There are 14 residues in the CDR3. V was trimmed by 3 bases and J by 2 bases, leaving 10 bases between them. The germline CDR1 and CDR2 sequences are SGHAT and FQNNGV. Here the CDR3 DNA reads TGTGCCAGCAGCTTCGGAGCCTCCAACTATGGCTACACCTTC. Encoded protein: CASSFGASNYGYTF.

The genes are TRBV5-4 and TRBJ2-3; no reliable D call. V lost 4 bases and J lost 11, with 14 bases in between. The germline CDR1 and CDR2 sequences are SGHNT and YYREEE (reference sequence). CDR3 length: 12 residues. The CDR3 loop reads CASSATPRLQYF. The CDR3 nucleotides read TGTGCCAGCAGCGCCACCCCCAGACTGCAGTATTTT.

The chain is built from TRBV25-1 and TRBJ2-1; 7 bases are a match to TRBD1. Germline V gene data show CDR1 as MGHDK and CDR2 as SYGVNS. The junction had 1 base not matched to a gene; V was cut back by 5 bases and J by 6 bases. The CDR3 length is 12 residues. The CDR3 sequence: CASSPGGNEQFF. The DNA for the CDR3 is TGTGCCAGCAGTCCAGGGGGCAATGAGCAGTTCTTC.

The chain has TRBV4-1 and TRBJ2-7, with D perhaps matching TRBD1 (6 bases). CDR3 length: 15 amino acids. Germline-derived CDR1 and CDR2 are MGHRA and YSYEKL. V was clipped by 0 bases and J by 3 bases, with 12 bases between them. The CDR3 sequence is CASSQDAAQGYEQYF. CDR3 nucleotides: TGCGCCAGCAGCCAAGATGCGGCACAGGGCTACGAGCAGTACTTC.